The entry below gives a single T cell receptor (beta chain) sequence along with its context. Its recognized antigen is unknown. No much larger clonotype is one base removed from it; base qualities were not supplied. Library generation was performed with PCR. Data came from an Illumina HiSeq 4000. High-throughput sequencing was used to profile the TCR beta-chain CDR3 region of each patient. The study's own analysis went as follows. Drawing on CDR3 differences between clinicopathological groups, the researchers built a classifier meant to tell apart patients with distant-metastatic papillary thyroid cancer. To measure repertoire diversity the researchers used the Shannon index, while the Morisita-Horn index served to gauge how similar the tumor and blood repertoires were. TCRdb passed the public sequencing reads through fastp at Q25 and MiXCR, retaining productive beta sequences. V and J calls and clone size were set by TCRdb, not the authors. In this sample the table shows tens of thousands of clones, roughly a third of which occur a single time. Of the sample, approximately 29% falls within the top ten clones.

The sample originates from a study of metastatic and nonmetastatic thyroid tumors (dated by TCRdb to the early 2020s). For the study in its entirety: For patients with malignant and with benign thyroid disease, the researchers compared repertoires between peripheral blood samples and tumor or nodule tissue samples. What the study reported, not specific to this receptor: In both blood and tumor samples, malignant tumors were reported to have significantly higher TCR beta diversity than benign nodules.

V loses 2 bases at its end and J loses 6 bases; junction bases beyond the gene matches: 14. The CDR3 sequence holds 17 residues, the cysteine and phenylalanine included. Of all the DNA, just the CDR3 is kept, 51 bases in frame from base 1. Via the germline V gene, CDR1 is MNHNS and CDR2 SASEGT. None of the patients had been given any treatment before thyroid surgery. Patient clinical samples collected from 2012 to 2018 were retrospectively analysed using T-cell receptor beta sequencing. Sequenced input: tumor tissue. This sequence was found in a female donor with papillary thyroid cancer or a benign thyroid nodule (not recorded which). Some clones in this sample may be carry-over from other donors' samples. Here the chain combines TRBV6-1 and TRBJ2-3; 7 bases in between match TRBD2. The CDR3 reads CASSEWWREIGRDTQYF. The DNA sequence is TGTGCCAGCAGTGAATGGTGGCGGGAGATCGGGAGGGATACGCAGTATTTT.